This T cell receptor beta chain was captured by sequencing in a study of T cell responses to AZD1222 COVID-19 vaccine. The assay was immunoSEQ multiplex PCR, and TCRdb's table has in-frame clones only and misses some. The sample yields some 160,000 clones, around 88% seen once. Per the germline V gene, CDR1 is SGHAT and CDR2 is FQNNGV. V was shortened by 5 bases and J by 3 bases, with 11 bases between the two germline ends. The CDR3 has 15 amino acids. Study-wide findings and caveats: Spike-specific TCR breadth rose after two AZD1222 doses, and depth rose as well. Among the donors, most were white British and more were female, and clonal diversity was possibly underestimated.

On this clone: As yet, its antigen is unknown.

The chain is built from TRBV11-2 and TRBJ1-6; D is perhaps TRBD1 (5 bases). This TCR was recovered from an adult who received the AZD1222 COVID-19 vaccine. The sample was peripheral blood, taken 28 days after the second AZD1222 dose. The CDR3 region is CASSAGDRYNSPLHF. The CDR3 DNA reads TGTGCCAGCAGCGCGGGGGATCGCTATAATTCACCCCTCCACTTT.